A selection of T cell receptor beta chains follows, all from one sample in a study of T-cell memory formation after mild COVID-19. TCRdb re-analysed the 5' RACE reads in MiXCR, keeping a single row per CDR3 protein. The repertoire holds just under 350,000 distinct CDR3 sequences, with around 13% as singletons. Sequencing was done on a sample of PBMCs or a T cell subset sorted from them (not recorded which). All receptors derive from a young man who had mild COVID-19 (a few samples of this study predate the infection). Cell type and time point are not known. Both conserved end residues are part of each CDR3. A D gene is named only where the DNA matches it firmly. Rows may omit the clone size; those that give it use once, few, many or a size class.

D,size,V,length,J,CDR3,DNA
TRBD2,.,TRBV20-1,15,TRBJ2-1,CSASGAGGSYNEQFF,TGCAGTGCCAGTGGAGCGGGGGGGTCCTACAATGAGCAGTTCTTC
TRBD2,.,TRBV6-6,18,TRBJ2-3,CASRNGFQTSGGTDTQYF,TGTGCCAGCAGGAACGGGTTTCAAACTAGCGGGGGCACAGATACGCAGTATTTT
.,few,TRBV7-3,15,TRBJ2-2,CASGPPRVATGELFF,TGTGCCAGCGGTCCGCCCAGGGTGGCCACCGGGGAGCTGTTTTTT
TRBD2,few,TRBV6-2/TRBV6-3,18,TRBJ2-6,CASSGEGLADTGANVLTF,TGTGCCAGCAGTGGGGAGGGACTAGCAGATACTGGGGCCAACGTCCTGACTTTC
.,.,TRBV27,14,TRBJ1-3,CASRGPGAGNTIYF,TGTGCCAGCAGAGGGCCAGGGGCTGGAAACACCATATATTTT
.,.,TRBV4-1,15,TRBJ1-1,CASSQVDGGNTEAFF,TGCGCCAGCAGCCAAGTCGATGGGGGGAACACTGAAGCTTTCTTT
TRBD1,few,TRBV7-9,17,TRBJ2-6,CASSPRQGISGANVLTF,TGTGCCAGCAGCCCGAGACAGGGCATCTCTGGGGCCAACGTCCTGACTTTC
TRBD1,few,TRBV5-1,13,TRBJ1-2,CASSATGSHGYTF,TGCGCCAGCAGCGCGACAGGGAGCCATGGCTACACCTTC
.,many,TRBV12-3/TRBV12-4,14,TRBJ2-6,CASRDRIGANVLTF,TGTGCCAGCAGAGACAGGATAGGGGCCAACGTCCTGACTTTC
.,.,TRBV5-1,15,TRBJ1-3,CASRRTQGAGNTIYF,TGCGCCAGCAGACGGACGCAGGGAGCCGGAAACACCATATATTTT
.,.,TRBV5-1,15,TRBJ1-6,CASSFREGYNSPLHF,TGCGCCAGCAGCTTTAGAGAGGGATATAATTCACCCCTCCACTTT
.,few,TRBV3-2,15,TRBJ2-5,CASSQCTSSRETQYF,TGTGCCAGCAGCCAATGTACTAGTTCCCGAGAGACCCAGTACTTC
.,.,TRBV6-5,14,TRBJ1-2,CASARKETNYGYTF,TGTGCCAGCGCGAGAAAAGAAACTAACTATGGCTACACCTTC
.,many,TRBV20-1,13,TRBJ1-1,CSASRDRTTEAFF,TGCAGTGCTAGCCGCGACAGGACCACTGAAGCTTTCTTT
.,few,TRBV11-2,13,TRBJ2-1,CASSPSTDNEQFF,TGTGCCAGCAGCCCCTCGACCGACAATGAGCAGTTCTTC
.,many,TRBV29-1,14,TRBJ1-3,CSVDAGDAGNTIYF,TGCAGCGTTGATGCAGGGGATGCTGGAAACACCATATATTTT
.,few,TRBV7-6,14,TRBJ1-3,CASSFSLLGNTIYF,TGTGCCAGCAGCTTCAGCCTTCTCGGAAACACCATATATTTT
.,.,TRBV27,16,TRBJ2-7,CASSLFVVRQPYEQYF,TGTGCCAGCAGTTTATTCGTAGTGAGGCAGCCCTACGAGCAGTACTTC
TRBD1,many,TRBV5-6,13,TRBJ2-7,CASMGTDTYEQYF,TGTGCCAGCATGGGGACAGATACCTACGAGCAGTACTTC
TRBD2,few,TRBV7-9,16,TRBJ2-2,CASSDRGVSRAGELFF,TGTGCCAGCAGCGATCGGGGGGTCTCGAGAGCCGGGGAGCTGTTTTTT
TRBD2,few,TRBV7-2,14,TRBJ2-7,CASSFGTSGVEQYF,TGTGCCAGCAGCTTCGGGACTAGCGGGGTGGAGCAGTACTTC
.,.,TRBV27,15,TRBJ2-2,CASKVGTPNTGELFF,TGTGCCAGCAAGGTTGGGACCCCGAACACCGGGGAGCTGTTTTTT
.,many,TRBV7-3,15,TRBJ2-1,CASSLVGGPYNEQFF,TGTGCCAGCAGCTTAGTGGGGGGACCCTACAATGAGCAGTTCTTC
TRBD2,many,TRBV5-1,15,TRBJ2-2,CASSLGLAVPGELFF,TGCGCCAGCAGCTTGGGACTAGCGGTCCCCGGGGAGCTGTTTTTT
.,.,TRBV29-1,14,TRBJ1-1,CSAGIQEMNTEAFF,TGCAGCGCGGGGATCCAGGAAATGAACACTGAAGCTTTCTTT
.,.,TRBV20-1,13,TRBJ1-1,CSANRDVVREAFF,TGCAGTGCTAACAGGGACGTAGTACGTGAAGCTTTCTTT
.,.,TRBV11-3,13,TRBJ2-3,CASSSEAPDTQYF,TGTGCCAGCAGCTCCGAAGCCCCAGATACGCAGTATTTT
TRBD1,.,TRBV12-3/TRBV12-4,14,TRBJ1-6,CASSGRQGNSPLHF,TGTGCCAGCAGTGGAAGACAGGGGAATTCACCCCTCCACTTT
.,few,TRBV5-6,15,TRBJ1-1,CASSLLTMGGTEAFF,TGTGCCAGCAGCTTGCTTACTATGGGGGGCACTGAAGCTTTCTTT
TRBD1,.,TRBV20-1,17,TRBJ1-1,CSAGTRQGASRGTEAFF,TGCAGTGCTGGCACCCGACAGGGGGCCTCGCGTGGGACTGAAGCTTTCTTT
.,.,TRBV4-2,15,TRBJ1-4,CASSHVRRGNEKLFF,TGTGCCAGCAGCCACGTCCGGAGAGGAAATGAAAAACTGTTTTTT
.,many,TRBV6-1,14,TRBJ1-2,CASSEALGDSGYTF,TGTGCCAGCAGTGAAGCGCTCGGGGATTCTGGCTACACCTTC
.,few,TRBV6-5,15,TRBJ1-6,CASSYVGGRNSPLHF,TGTGCCAGCAGTTACGTTGGGGGAAGGAATTCACCCCTCCACTTT
.,.,TRBV7-2,14,TRBJ1-3,CASSLQVLGNTIYF,TGTGCCAGCAGCTTACAAGTATTGGGAAACACCATATATTTT
.,few,TRBV7-2,15,TRBJ1-2,CASTTGAGGNYGYTF,TGTGCCAGCACTACTGGGGCGGGGGGTAACTATGGCTACACCTTC
.,.,TRBV4-1,13,TRBJ1-2,CASSQVGIGGYTF,TGCGCCAGCAGCCAAGTCGGAATCGGTGGCTACACCTTC
.,many,TRBV6-2/TRBV6-3,13,TRBJ1-5,CASSLPSNQPQHF,TGTGCCAGCAGTTTGCCGAGCAATCAGCCCCAGCATTTT
TRBD1,many,TRBV6-6,13,TRBJ1-6,CASRKGQGSPLHF,TGTGCCAGCAGGAAGGGACAGGGCTCACCCCTCCACTTT
.,.,TRBV6-1,14,TRBJ1-1,CASRGWQGHAEAFF,TGTGCCAGCCGAGGGTGGCAGGGGCATGCTGAAGCTTTCTTT
TRBD1,few,TRBV6-5,15,TRBJ1-1,CASSLHRGRNTEAFF,TGTGCCAGCAGCCTTCACAGGGGGAGGAACACTGAAGCTTTCTTT
TRBD1,.,TRBV12-3/TRBV12-4,16,TRBJ1-1,CASRMGYQGENTEAFF,TGTGCCAGCAGAATGGGGTACCAGGGGGAGAACACTGAAGCTTTCTTT
.,.,TRBV29-1,13,TRBJ1-5,CSVVGRADQPQHF,TGCAGCGTTGTCGGCAGGGCTGATCAGCCCCAGCATTTT
.,few,TRBV6-6,10,TRBJ1-2,CAGLGDGYTF,TGTGCCGGATTGGGGGATGGCTACACCTTC
.,.,TRBV11-3,15,TRBJ2-2,CASSLGGGRGGELFF,TGTGCCAGCAGCTTAGGCGGAGGACGTGGCGGGGAGCTGTTTTTT
.,few,TRBV6-5,13,TRBJ1-1,CASSHGGNTEAFF,TGTGCCAGCAGCCACGGGGGGAACACTGAAGCTTTCTTT
TRBD1,.,TRBV24-1,15,TRBJ2-1,CATSDAGTGDNEQFF,TGTGCCACCAGTGATGCCGGGACAGGGGACAATGAGCAGTTCTTC
TRBD1,many,TRBV5-1,16,TRBJ1-2,CASSSRTGEIANGYTF,TGCGCCAGCAGCTCACGGACAGGGGAAATCGCCAATGGCTACACCTTC